A single sample is the source of the 7 T cell receptor beta chains below, sequenced in a study of blood T cell repertoires in COVID-19. Clones were read by immunoSEQ multiplex PCR, and TCRdb kept only the in-frame ones, dropping some. The profile covers tens of thousands of clones, with under 95% appearing a single time and more than 8% taken by the ten largest. The specimen was peripheral blood. The receptors shown here come from a human donor in a cohort sampled during active COVID-19.

V and J are TRBV7-8 and TRBJ1-2, with TRBD1 matching 8 bases. V shed 5 bases and J 8 bases; nucleotides not matched to a gene: 13. Germline V gene sequence: CDR1 SGHVS, CDR2 FQNEAQ. This CDR3 region has 15 residues. As DNA, the CDR3 is TGTGCCAGCAGCCCATACCGGGACAGGCTGAGGGGCTACACCTTC. It yields the protein CASSPYRDRLRGYTF.

The V and J genes are TRBV10-3 and TRBJ1-5; D may be TRBD1 (5 bases). Trimming removed 10 bases from V and 1 base from J, with 17 bases in between. The germline V gene has CDR1 ENHRY and CDR2 SYGVKD. CDR3 length: 15 residues. The CDR3 sequence is CATSFRDGSNQPQHF. CDR3 nucleotides: TGTGCCACCTCATTCAGGGATGGGAGCAATCAGCCCCAGCATTTT.

The rearrangement links TRBV28 to TRBJ1-2; 9 nucleotides match TRBD1. CDR1 MDHEN and CDR2 SYDVKM come from the germline V gene. CDR3 size: 15 residues. V lost 7 bases, J lost 6 bases, and 12 bases stayed unmatched. The CDR3 sequence: CASTPLGTGLNGYTF. The CDR3 nucleotides read TGTGCCAGCACCCCACTGGGGACAGGGCTAAATGGCTACACCTTC.

J is TRBJ2-7 and V is TRBV27; TRBD1 matches at 9 bases. Germline V gene data show CDR1 as MNHEY and CDR2 as SMNVEV (reference sequence). The trim removed 8 bases at V and 5 bases at J, leaving 10 bases unmatched. The CDR3 sequence is 14 residues long. The CDR3 DNA follows: TGTGCCAGCCGAAGGGACAGGGCCGTCGACGAGCAGTACTTC. Translating it yields CASRRDRAVDEQYF.

J is TRBJ2-4 and V is TRBV30, with D possibly matching TRBD2 (5 bases). V lost 4 bases and J 7 bases, leaving 11 bases between the germline ends. This CDR3 region has 12 residues. Germline V lookup: CDR1 GTSNPN, CDR2 SVGIG (reference sequence). CDR3: CAWTRDRNIQYF. CDR3 coding DNA: TGTGCCTGGACACGGGATCGGAACATTCAGTACTTC. Based on the CDR3 plus reference TRBV30 and TRBJ2-4, the full variable domain is SQTIHQWPATLVQPVGSPLSLECTVEGTSNPNLYWYRQAAGRGLQLLFYSVGIGQISSEVPQNLSASRPQDRQFILSSKKLLLSDSGFYLCAWTRDRNIQYFGAGTRLSVL.

Written as DNA, the CDR3 is TGCAGCCCGTGGGACAGCACTCAAGAGACCCAGTACTTC. It is translated as CSPWDSTQETQYF. The chain recombines TRBV29-1 with TRBJ2-5, with 7 bases that match TRBD1. Per the germline V gene, CDR1 is SQVTM and CDR2 is ANQGSEA. The CDR3 consists of 13 residues. V was pared by 8 bases and J by 2 bases, with 8 bases of the junction left unmatched.

In its sample, this clone was seen once. V gene TRBV6-2 or TRBV6-3 combines with J gene TRBJ2-6, with 9 bases lining up with TRBD1. This CDR3 is built from 21 residues. Germline values: CDR1 MNHEY, CDR2 SVGEGT. J lost 0 bases, V lost 2 bases, and 14 bases had no gene match. DNA for the CDR3: TGTGCCAGCAGTTACCCACCCTGGACAGGGGCGGAGTTCTCTGGGGCCAACGTCCTGACTTTC. This gives the protein CASSYPPWTGAEFSGANVLTF.